This T cell receptor beta chain was documented in a study of blood T cell repertoires in COVID-19. Libraries were prepared by immunoSEQ multiplex PCR; TCRdb keeps only in-frame clonotypes and omits some of them. The table lists around 170,000 clones, 85% to 90% of them singletons, with less than 0.7% in the top ten. The sequence was obtained from a man aged 55-75 years with COVID-19, enrolled during active disease. The sample was peripheral blood.

CDR3 in amino acids: CASSSTGNVNYGYTF. In nucleotides, the CDR3 is TGTGCCAGCAGCTCGACAGGCAACGTTAACTATGGCTACACCTTC. The rearrangement links TRBV11-2 to TRBJ1-2, with TRBD1 as a possible D gene (6 bases). The CDR3 covers 15 residues. Between the trimmed V and J ends, which lost 4 bases and 1 base, there was a span of 13 bases. Germline CDR1 is SGHAT and CDR2 is FQNNGV.